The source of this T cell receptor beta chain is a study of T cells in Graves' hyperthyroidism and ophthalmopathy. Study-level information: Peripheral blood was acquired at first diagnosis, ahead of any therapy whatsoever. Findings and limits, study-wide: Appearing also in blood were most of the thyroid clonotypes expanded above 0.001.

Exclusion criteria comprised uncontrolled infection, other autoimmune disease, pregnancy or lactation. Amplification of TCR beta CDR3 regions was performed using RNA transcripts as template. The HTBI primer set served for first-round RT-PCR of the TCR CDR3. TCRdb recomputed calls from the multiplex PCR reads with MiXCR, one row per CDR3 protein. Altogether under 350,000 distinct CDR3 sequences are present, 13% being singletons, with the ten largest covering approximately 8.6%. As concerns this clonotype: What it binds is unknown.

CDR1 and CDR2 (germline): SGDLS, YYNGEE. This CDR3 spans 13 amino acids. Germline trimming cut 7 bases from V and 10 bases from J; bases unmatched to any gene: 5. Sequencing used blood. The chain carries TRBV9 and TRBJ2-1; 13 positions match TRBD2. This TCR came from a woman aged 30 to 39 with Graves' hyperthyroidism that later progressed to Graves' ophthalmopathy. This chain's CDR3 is CASRGLAGSEQFF. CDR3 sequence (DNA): TGTGCCAGCCGGGGACTAGCGGGGTCGGAGCAGTTCTTC.